The clone carrying this T cell receptor (beta chain) was detected only a few times. What it binds is not known. This record belongs to a study of spatial heterogeneity in lung cancer. Across the study: Sequencing consistently turned up more beta-chain sequences than alpha-chain sequences.

Findings and caveats of the study: Resection blood, more than follow-up blood, showed ubiquitous expanded tumor TCRs.

TCRdb ran MiXCR on the 5' RACE reads and lists one entry per CDR3 protein. The table lists roughly 75,000 distinct CDR3 sequences, 10% to 15% of them singletons. Indicated time point: sample taken at primary tumor resection. Sequencing of whole RNA from tumor, nontumor lung or frozen PBMC involved no sorting. The V end was cut by 4 bases, the J end by 6 bases, with 15 bases between. The CDR3 sequence is 14 residues long. The germline V gene has CDR1 MDHEN and CDR2 SYDVKM. Sequencing used PBMCs, obtained at surgery. The sequence was obtained from a male donor with early-stage non-small cell lung cancer. The gene calls are TRBV28 and TRBJ1-2; possibly TRBD1 for D (5 bases). The CDR3 protein is CASSSTARIHGYTF. For the CDR3, the DNA is TGTGCCAGCAGTTCGACAGCAAGGATCCATGGCTACACCTTC.